Shown below are 8 T cell receptor beta chains from a single sample sequenced in a study of STAT5B mutations in CD4+ large granular lymphocyte leukemia. The data were produced by immunoSEQ multiplex PCR, yet TCRdb's version contains in-frame clones alone and is incomplete. The sample shows 30,000 to 35,000 clones, nearly 90% of them seen only once. Sequenced: CD4+ T cells from blood buffy coats. All receptors derive from a human donor in good health.

V and J are TRBV18 and TRBJ2-1, with 8 bases fitting TRBD1. The CDR3 has 15 residues. Germline trimming cut 3 bases from V and 7 bases from J; bases unmatched to any gene: 8. Germline values: CDR1 KGHSH, CDR2 LQKENI. The chain's CDR3 is CASSPDREGSNEQFF. The CDR3 DNA reads TGTGCCAGCTCACCGGACAGGGAAGGGAGTAATGAGCAGTTCTTC.

This sequence joins TRBV19 and TRBJ1-3; a weak D match, TRBD1 (5 bases). The V gene lost 4 bases and the J gene lost 0 bases, with 10 bases spanning the gap. Germline values: CDR1 LNHDA, CDR2 SQIVND (reference sequence). This CDR3 has 15 amino acids. The CDR3 bases are TGTGCCAGTAGTACGGGACTGATCTCTGGAAACACCATATATTTT. The encoded protein is CASSTGLISGNTIYF.

The gene calls are TRBV2 and TRBJ2-5; 8 bases agree with TRBD1. The V and J ends lost 4 bases and 2 bases, in that order; junction bases with no gene match: 3. The CDR3 has 14 residues. The V gene's germline CDR1 is SNHLY and CDR2 FYNNEI. The CDR3 loop is CASSGTGKQETQYF. CDR3 DNA: TGTGCCAGCAGTGGGACAGGGAAACAAGAGACCCAGTACTTC. Using reference TRBV2 and TRBJ2-5 for the parts outside the CDR3, the full variable domain is EPEVTQTPSHQVTQMGQEVILRCVPISNHLYFYWYRQILGQKVEFLVSFYNNEISEKSEIFDDQFSVERPDGSNFTLKIRSTKLEDSAMYFCASSGTGKQETQYFGPGTRLLVL.

This chain uses TRBV6-5 with TRBJ1-1; the D is unclear. V gave up 7 bases and J gave up 7 bases, with 10 bases separating them. The CDR3 runs 11 residues. Germline CDR1 MNHEY, CDR2 SVGAGI. Written as DNA, the CDR3 is TGTGCCAGCACAGACACCCTTGAAGCTTTCTTT. Residues: CASTDTLEAFF.

V and J are TRBV7-9 and TRBJ1-1, with D uncertain. The CDR3 length is 13 residues. Germline V gene lookup returns CDR1 SEHNR and CDR2 FQNEAQ (reference sequence). Trimming removed 3 bases at V and 4 bases at J, with 9 bases between. For the CDR3, the DNA is TGTGCCAGCAGCTTCGTTGGCAGCACTGAAGCTTTCTTT. Amino acids: CASSFVGSTEAFF.

V is TRBV29-1 and J is TRBJ2-2; no reliable D call. Trimming cost V 7 bases and J 7 bases, with 10 bases left between them. There are 11 residues in the CDR3. The germline V gene has CDR1 SQVTM and CDR2 ANQGSEA. CDR3 DNA: TGCAGCGCCATACTTAACGGGGAGCTGTTTTTT. Translating gives CSAILNGELFF.

The V and J genes are TRBV4-3 and TRBJ1-1; no clear D gene. The CDR3 consists of 13 residues. The germline CDR1 and CDR2 sequences are LGHNA and YSLEER. The V end was cut by 4 bases, the J end by 5 bases, with 11 bases between. CDR3 coding DNA: TGCGCCAGCAGCCTAGAGGTAGGAACTGAAGCTTTCTTT. Translated, it gives CASSLEVGTEAFF.

V usage is TRBV19 and J usage is TRBJ1-4; D is uncertain. Trimming removed 7 bases at V and 0 bases at J, with 9 bases between. The germline gives CDR1 LNHDA, CDR2 SQIVND (reference sequence). The CDR3 runs 14 residues. DNA for the CDR3: TGTGCCAGTAAAGGCGGTGCAACTAATGAAAAACTGTTTTTT. Its protein product is CASKGGATNEKLFF. The full variable domain, with the rest looked up from reference TRBV19 and TRBJ1-4, is DGGITQSPKYLFRKEGQNVTLSCEQNLNHDAMYWYRQDPGQGLRLIYYSQIVNDFQKGDIAEGYSVSREKKESFPLTVTSAQKNPTAFYLCASKGGATNEKLFFGSGTQLSVL.